This entry features one TCR beta chain sequence. This clone was seen only once. Its antigen is not yet known. No quality values exist for individual bases; no much larger clone is one base distant. The data belong to a study of cytomegalovirus exposure and HLA in healthy donors (dated by TCRdb to the late 2010s). At the level of the whole study: According to an earlier analysis of several hundred of the donors, about 179 million T cells yielded 100 million or so unique TCR beta sequences and about 280 Gb of sequence data. An early release that covered about 640 HLA-typed donors contained about 290 gigabases of sequencing data and 85 million to 100 million unique TCR sequences. Of the 350 to 450 genotyped donors, roughly 80% were placed in the genetic ancestry cluster associated with self-reported Caucasian donors. The study was designed to test whether signatures of past pathogen exposure could be identified by cataloging public T cell receptors. The T cell repertoires of around 730 subjects were profiled by immunosequencing and related to cytomegalovirus serostatus. In addition to the first cohort of around 670 subjects, a separate validation cohort of 130 or so different subjects was used. To predict cytomegalovirus infection status, the study combined high-throughput TCR immunosequencing, statistical association of individual TCRs with disease status, and machine learning. In a later analysis, previously published TCR beta repertoires from 550 to 750 donors were re-analyzed and high-resolution HLA genotyping was added so that TCR occurrence patterns could be studied. In the later analysis, no new phenotypic data were used to find candidate immune exposures; instead, reliance was placed on TCR beta sequences and their occurrence across donors. In an earlier analysis of roughly 600 of the donors, high-throughput TCR beta sequencing was used to judge whether each TCR beta V gene segment behaved as functional or pseudogenic. Alongside the repertoire data, information on donor age, sex, ethnicity and CMV serostatus was compiled. A later genetic analysis took genome-wide SNP genotypes for about 65% of the 666 donors and used that subset as a discovery cohort. All discovery cohort repertoires had been generated on a single sequencing platform. Class I and class II HLA loci were covered by the typing at four-digit resolution. Typing coverage differed by locus: A, B, C, DRB1 and DQB1 were typed in about 629-630 donors, DQA1 in approximately 520, DPA1 in nearly 610, and DPB1 in around 440. Roughly 5 DR-DQ haplotypes were handled as single units for association and clustering, since linkage in the cohort was strong. Across some 400 genotyped donors of the cohort, an average of about 240,000 unique TCR beta nucleotide sequences per donor were sequenced, and roughly a sixth of those sequences were non-productive. Broad study findings and their caveats: A further reported finding was that TCR beta sequences accurately predicted the HLA-A and HLA-B alleles for most subjects in the first cohort. The study gave a list of over 150 TCR beta chains associated with cytomegalovirus. Because the 87-base-pair reads could not distinguish some IMGT-functional V segments, including TRBV6-2 and TRBV6-3, those segments were excluded. A later analysis found that most CMV-associated TCR beta chains appeared HLA-restricted, with HLA associations seemingly driven largely by CMV exposure. Strong co-occurrence of HLA alleles, especially DR and DQ, made assigning TCR associations to individual alleles difficult. Most TCR sequences were seen in very few donors, while some public TCRs were found in many individuals. In a later analysis, HLA-associated TCR beta chains were found to be more clonally expanded and to have lower generation probabilities than equally common non-associated chains. It was suggested by the authors that the approach could potentially be generalized to other disease states and immunological phenotypes. For the cohort, immune exposure information was limited to CMV serostatus. An association between a missense DCLRE1C variant and V-gene and J-gene trimming of TCR beta chains was found in a later genetic analysis and replicated in an independent cohort. Specific HLA alleles were associated with around 18,000 TCR beta sequences at a false discovery rate of 0.05 in a later analysis. Broadly in line with IMGT annotations, most TCR beta V segments showed up in productive rearrangements about 90% or about 30% of the time in an earlier analysis of around 550 of the donors. Linkage disequilibrium might explain the correlated functional status among segregating V segments, but an unknown experimental factor could not be ruled out. Sequencing depth was assumed to be roughly uniform across donors in the presence/absence analyses, though that assumption may not hold. In a later analysis, the rate of TCR association differed among HLA loci, with DRB1 alleles having the most associated TCRs and HLA-C alleles having the fewest. Several of the top co-occurrence clusters appeared to be linked to parvovirus B19, influenza, CMV and Epstein-Barr virus, according to a later analysis. The earlier analysis of approximately 540 of the donors excluded some 16 rarely observed V segments, including chromosome 9 orphons, because counts were too low. Because some donors lacked HLA typing at each locus, the association tests relied only on the typed subset. Compared with the approximately 710-donor mean, donors in an Asian-associated ancestry cluster had fewer N-insertions in productive TCRs, according to a later genetic analysis. The classifier was reported to diagnose cytomegalovirus status with high specificity and sensitivity in both the original cohort and the validation cohort. A few of the identified cytomegalovirus-associated TCR beta chains were confirmed in vitro to be specific for cytomegalovirus antigens. Only TCR beta chains were sequenced in this cohort, and the absence of alpha or paired-chain data limited detectable features. A group of highly shared sequence variants was considered likely to be a technical artifact of the sequencing pipeline.

In total, around 600 healthy bone marrow donors made up the cohort. At the time of sampling, all cohort members were nominally healthy, though unrecorded immune exposures were likely present. The donor tested CMV seronegative and was one of the 352 seronegative cohort members. Every donor gave a peripheral blood sample, and the peripheral blood mononuclear cells from that sample were used for TCR beta sequencing. The Qiagen DNeasy Blood Extraction Kit was used to extract genomic DNA from the blood cell samples. CDR1 and CDR2, looked up from the germline V gene, are SGHRS and YFSETQ. Ends trimmed: V by 0 bases, J by 3 bases; bases unmatched to a gene: 4. The CDR3 goes from the cysteine to the phenylalanine over 15 residues. Only the CDR3 DNA stays, 45 bases, in frame from base 1. The library was obtained by the immunoSEQ multiplex PCR assay. For the multiplex PCR, a mixture combining 60 forward primers for TCR Vbeta segments and 13 reverse primers for TCR Jbeta segments was used. The CDR3 region of rearranged TCR beta genes was amplified from genomic DNA with a multiplex PCR assay. Amplified TCR beta libraries were sequenced as 87-base-pair reads on the Illumina HiSeq System. As for how the authors treated the data: In a later analysis, 70 million to 95 million unique TCR beta chains were counted across the 500 to 850 repertoires, and around 11 million of these chains were shared by at least two donors. To remove PCR and sequencing errors, raw reads were error-corrected and collapsed into unique sequences using a nearest-neighbor algorithm that merged closely related sequences. CDR3 sequences were aligned to IMGT reference sequences to assign V, D and J gene segments. For a sequence to be retained, a match of at least six nucleotides to both a V gene segment and a J gene segment was required. A rearrangement counted as productive if the CDR3 had no stop codons and remained in frame with V and J, and every other rearrangement counted as non-productive. CDR3 was defined according to IMGT convention as the region running from the second conserved V-encoded cysteine to the conserved J-encoded phenylalanine. The earlier analysis of about 590 of the donors excluded sequences that lacked an unambiguous match to a single V gene segment. An earlier analysis of approximately 590 of the donors classified V segments as functional when productive rearrangements were above 56.7% and as segregating when the standard deviation between donors was above 5%. A statistical classification framework was developed to diagnose cytomegalovirus status using the catalog of TCR beta chain sequences. In a later analysis, V and J genes were assigned by comparing TCR nucleotide sequences against IMGT/GENE-DB human TR gene sequences. Using the TCRdist pipeline, a later analysis assigned CDR3 sequences along with most-parsimonious VDJ recombination scenarios. In a later analysis, each TCR beta chain was defined by its CDR3 amino acid sequence together with its V-gene family, and reads lacking a unique V-gene family were excluded. A later analysis removed 550 to 700 highly shared, low-generation-probability nucleotide sequences to deal with suspected cross-contamination and a sequencing artifact. In a later analysis, a clonal expansion index was calculated for each public chain from normalized within-repertoire ranks of inferred template counts. In a later analysis, generation probabilities were computed using a VDJ recombination model fitted to out-of-frame rearrangements, and the results were checked against IGoR. In a later analysis, hypergeometric tests were used to score TCR-TCR, TCR-HLA and TCR-CMV co-occurrence, with a repertoire-size bias correction applied to TCR pairs. A later analysis estimated false discovery rates by permuting HLA or CMV assignments 20 times. In a later analysis, co-occurring TCRs were grouped with DBSCAN, and TCRdist sequence similarity was added when clustering was performed within HLA-allele-positive subsets. Co-occurrence clustering excluded repertoires with fewer than 30,000 or more than 120,000 public chains, plus five with anomalous nucleotide sharing. Held by TCRdb, this immuneACCESS table contains in-frame sequences only and omits some clones. Under half of the omission traces to an unresolved V gene where checked; the cause of the rest is unknown. From that table come the V and J calls and clone size; the DNA was used to work out D and trimming. In this sample the table shows 150,000 to 200,000 clones, 73% of which occur a single time. The ten largest clonotypes hold over 1.5% of the sample.

In this chain, TRBV5-1 is recombined with TRBJ1-2; TRBD1 matches 8 bases in the middle. This receptor was obtained from a woman aged 25 to 39 in good health and CMV-seronegative. Sequenced sample: PBMCs. The CDR3 has the sequence CASSLEQGADYGYTF. The nucleotides read TGCGCCAGCAGCTTGGAGCAGGGGGCCGACTATGGCTACACCTTC.